One and the same sample provided the 17 T cell receptor beta chains below, sequenced in a study of blood T cell repertoires in COVID-19. The assay was immunoSEQ multiplex PCR, and TCRdb's table has in-frame clones only and misses some. The sample records roughly 360,000 clones, roughly 90% being singletons. The sample comprised PBMCs or T cells enriched from blood (not recorded which). These receptor sequences come from a woman aged 25 to 45 with acute COVID-19.

The V call is TRBV27, the J call TRBJ2-7, with 9 nucleotides matching TRBD1. The CDR3 spans 13 residues. Germline V gene sequence: CDR1 MNHEY, CDR2 SMNVEV (reference sequence). The junction had 1 base not matched to a gene; V was cut back by 4 bases and J by 3 bases. CDR3 nucleotide sequence: TGTGCCAGCAGTTGGACAGGGGACTACGAGCAGTACTTC. Protein sequence: CASSWTGDYEQYF.

This chain uses TRBV7-8 with TRBJ2-3; maybe TRBD2 (5 bases). Trimming took off 5 bases at V and 4 bases at J, with 10 bases between the two ends. The CDR3 spans 13 residues. Germline V CDR1 and CDR2: SGHVS, FQNEAQ. CDR3 DNA: TGTGCCAGCAGCCAGGAAGCGGCAGATACGCAGTATTTT. As protein: CASSQEAADTQYF.

This chain links TRBV6-1 with TRBJ1-5; D ambiguous. This CDR3 is built from 14 residues. Germline V gene data show CDR1 as MNHNS and CDR2 as SASEGT. V was pared by 1 base and J by 5 bases, with 9 bases between. DNA of the CDR3: TGTGCCAGCAGTGAAGTAGTCTTTTATCAGCCCCAGCATTTT. Translation gives CASSEVVFYQPQHF.

The chain is built from TRBV6-1 and TRBJ2-7; D is perhaps TRBD2 (6 bases). The CDR3 contains 15 residues. The germline CDR1 and CDR2 sequences are MNHNS and SASEGT. V was clipped by 1 base and J by 12 bases, with 22 bases between them. The CDR3: CASSEVAGTRTTWYF. The CDR3 DNA follows: TGTGCCAGCAGTGAAGTTGCCGGGACGAGGACTACGTGGTACTTC.

This chain connects TRBV19 to TRBJ1-1, with a weak D call TRBD1 (5 bases). Trimming took off 0 bases at V and 3 bases at J, with 11 bases between the two ends. The length of the CDR3 is 15 residues. Germline CDR1 LNHDA, CDR2 SQIVND (reference sequence). The CDR3 DNA reads TGTGCCAGTAGTATAGAGCGGGGACGGTACACTGAAGCTTTCTTT. Translated, it gives CASSIERGRYTEAFF.

The chain combines TRBV7-8 with TRBJ1-1; D perhaps matches TRBD1 (6 bases). CDR1 and CDR2 from the germline V gene are SGHVS and FQNEAQ. The germline V and J ends were trimmed by 2 bases and 3 bases, with 16 bases remaining between them. The CDR3 is 16 residues long. CDR3 nucleotide sequence: TGTGCCAGCAGCTTAATTCCAGGGGCTCCGGACACTGAAGCTTTCTTT. The encoded protein is CASSLIPGAPDTEAFF.

The chain employs TRBV29-1 and TRBJ1-2; 8 bases match TRBD1. Germline CDR1 SQVTM, CDR2 ANQGSEA. The J segment lost 0 bases and the V segment lost 4 bases, leaving 1 base of the junction unmatched. The CDR3 loop spans 13 amino acids. The chain's CDR3 is CSVVTGANYGYTF. CDR3 coding DNA: TGCAGCGTTGTGACAGGGGCTAACTATGGCTACACCTTC. Full variable domain (remainder filled in from reference TRBV29-1 and TRBJ1-2): SAVISQKPSRDICQRGTSLTIQCQVDSQVTMMFWYRQQPGQSLTLIATANQGSEATYESGFVIDKFPISRPNLTFSTLTVSNMSPEDSSIYLCSVVTGANYGYTFGSGTRLTVV.

The chain links TRBV2 to TRBJ2-5; D not resolved. CDR1 and CDR2 from the germline V gene are SNHLY and FYNNEI. The V and J ends lost 3 bases and 4 bases respectively, with 3 bases between them. CDR3 size: 11 residues. The CDR3 region is CASSERETQYF. In DNA, the CDR3 is TGTGCCAGCAGTGAGCGAGAGACCCAGTACTTC.

The CDR3 reads CASSFGDRAHEQFF. The CDR3 nucleotides read TGTGCCAGCAGCTTCGGGGACAGGGCCCATGAGCAGTTCTTC. The chain couples TRBV7-3 to TRBJ2-1; 9 bases fit TRBD1. The CDR3 totals 14 residues. The germline CDR1 and CDR2 sequences are SGHTA and FQGTGA. With 3 bases clipped from V and 8 bases from J, the junction kept 5 bases outside the gene matches.

V gene TRBV14 combines with J gene TRBJ1-2; a weak D match, TRBD1 (5 bases). Germline V gene sequence: CDR1 SGHDN, CDR2 FVKESK. The CDR3 loop spans 17 amino acids. V shed 4 bases and J shed 2 bases, with 20 bases lying between them. CDR3 residues: CASSPISVGGINYGYTF. DNA of the CDR3: TGTGCCAGCAGCCCAATTAGTGTCGGGGGAATCAACTATGGCTACACCTTC.

This chain links TRBV7-2 with TRBJ1-1; D remains ambiguous. The CDR3 contains 12 residues. Trimming removed 2 bases at V and 8 bases at J, with 9 bases between. Looked up from germline, CDR1 is SGHTA and CDR2 is FQGNSA. The CDR3 region is CASSLSGVEAFF. Written as DNA, the CDR3 is TGTGCCAGCAGCTTAAGCGGAGTCGAAGCTTTCTTT.

This clone was recorded a few times. The J gene is TRBJ1-2, the V gene TRBV29-1; D uncertain. The V end lost 3 bases, the J end lost 0 bases, and 20 bases lay between the germline ends. From germline, CDR1 is SQVTM and CDR2 ANQGSEA. The CDR3 is 17 residues long. This chain's CDR3 is CSVDWRPLKKANYGYTF. The CDR3 DNA is TGCAGCGTTGATTGGCGGCCTCTCAAGAAAGCTAACTATGGCTACACCTTC.

The J gene is TRBJ2-7, the V gene TRBV24-1, with TRBD1 matching over 7 bases. V was pared by 3 bases and J by 5 bases, with 0 bases of the junction left unmatched. Germline V gene lookup returns CDR1 KGHDR and CDR2 SFDVKD. The CDR3 contains 12 residues. For the CDR3, the DNA is TGTGCCACCAGTGATACAGGGGACGAGCAGTACTTC. It specifies CATSDTGDEQYF.

In regard to this clone: The same CDR3 also results from other DNA sequences found in this sample. The chain combines TRBV7-9 with TRBJ2-1, with D possibly being TRBD1 (6 bases). CDR3 size: 13 residues. Trimming stripped 0 bases from V and 6 bases from J, with 6 bases between. Germline CDR1 and CDR2: SEHNR and FQNEAQ (reference sequence). CDR3 DNA sequence: TGTGCCAGCAGCTTAGCAGGGGGCAATGAGCAGTTCTTC. This sequence encodes CASSLAGGNEQFF.

This clone is a singleton in its sample. V usage is TRBV2 and J usage is TRBJ2-3, with a weak D call TRBD2 (7 bases). This CDR3 has 15 residues. Germline CDR1 is SNHLY and CDR2 is FYNNEI. V shed 7 bases and J shed 0 bases, with 14 bases lying between them. The CDR3 loop reads CASIKGGLSTDTQYF. In nucleotides, the CDR3 is TGTGCCAGCATTAAAGGGGGACTAAGCACAGATACGCAGTATTTT.

The genes are TRBV5-6 and TRBJ1-2; D is uncertain. Looked up from germline, CDR1 is SGHDT and CDR2 is YYEEEE. The V end lost 0 bases, the J end lost 7 bases, and 16 bases lay between the germline ends. The CDR3 runs 15 residues. CDR3 sequence reads: CASSLVTGVWGGYTF. The DNA for the CDR3 is TGTGCCAGCAGCTTGGTGACGGGAGTATGGGGTGGCTACACCTTC.

The rearrangement uses TRBV6-5 and TRBJ2-7; possibly TRBD1 for D (5 bases). V was clipped by 7 bases and J by 3 bases, with 13 bases between them. CDR1 is MNHEY, CDR2 SVGAGI, per germline. The CDR3 length is 13 residues. Here the CDR3 DNA reads TGTGCCAGCAAGCTACAGGATTTCTACGAGCAGTACTTC. This encodes CASKLQDFYEQYF.